The next 5 T cell receptor beta chains were all read from a single sample in a study of OX40 agonist ivuxolimab in advanced cancers. The assay was immunoSEQ multiplex PCR, and TCRdb's table has in-frame clones only and misses some. Among approximately 98,000 clones listed, around 93% were seen once. This material consisted of CD4+ or CD8+ T cells sorted from blood, taken in a trial of the OX40 agonist ivuxolimab. These receptors were taken from an adult with an advanced solid tumor such as melanoma, head and neck, liver or kidney cancer.

The V and J genes are TRBV7-2 and TRBJ2-7; the D gene is possibly TRBD2 (6 bases). Germline V gene lookup returns CDR1 SGHTA and CDR2 FQGNSA. The CDR3 consists of 17 residues. Trimming pared 4 bases from V and 1 base from J, leaving 20 bases between. CDR3 in amino acids: CASSYHGPGTPSYEQYF. Written as DNA, the CDR3 is TGTGCCAGCAGCTACCACGGACCCGGGACTCCATCCTACGAGCAGTACTTC.

In this sample, this clone turned up once. The V call is TRBV19, the J call TRBJ2-1; D is possibly TRBD2 (5 bases). Germline V CDR1 and CDR2: LNHDA, SQIVND (reference sequence). V was cut by 5 bases and J by 7 bases, with 12 bases left in between. The CDR3 consists of 13 residues. The CDR3 sequence is CASSQGLGNEQFF. The DNA of the CDR3 is TGTGCCAGTAGTCAAGGACTGGGGAATGAGCAGTTCTTC. Supplemented by reference TRBV19 and TRBJ2-1, the full variable domain reads DGGITQSPKYLFRKEGQNVTLSCEQNLNHDAMYWYRQDPGQGLRLIYYSQIVNDFQKGDIAEGYSVSREKKESFPLTVTSAQKNPTAFYLCASSQGLGNEQFFGPGTRLTVL.

The chain is built from TRBV6-6 and TRBJ1-1, with TRBD1 as a possible D gene (5 bases). The V gene lost 4 bases and the J gene lost 11 bases, with 17 bases spanning the gap. Germline values: CDR1 MNHNY, CDR2 SVGAGI (reference sequence). The CDR3 loop spans 13 amino acids. As DNA, the CDR3 is TGTGCCAGCAGTTTTAAGATCGGGGGTGAGGCTTTCTTT. As protein: CASSFKIGGEAFF.

The J gene is TRBJ1-2, the V gene TRBV5-6, with D possibly TRBD1 on 5 matching bases. CDR3 length equals 13 residues. V shed 4 bases and J shed 4 bases, with 11 bases lying between them. CDR1 is SGHDT and CDR2 is YYEEEE in the germline V gene. For the CDR3, the DNA is TGTGCCAGCAGCGAGGGGCGGCTCTATGGCTACACCTTC. This gives the protein CASSEGRLYGYTF.

Worth noting for this clone: Germline and junction disagree at one end, which may indicate a read error. The CDR3 region is CASSLAGWQTQYF. CDR3 nucleotide sequence: TGTGCCAGCAGCTTGGCTGGCTGGCAGACCCAGTACTTC. The chain is built from TRBV5-1 and TRBJ2-5, with unresolved D. Germline CDR1 and CDR2: SGHRS and YFSETQ. The CDR3 loop spans 13 amino acids.